Presented here are 7 T cell receptor beta chains from one specimen sequenced in a study of T cell repertoires in cytomegalovirus infection. Each CDR3 protein gets one entry after TCRdb re-called the reads with MiXCR. Counted here are around 800,000 distinct CDR3 sequences, 32% occurring once; the ten biggest clones make up 12%. These receptors have no identified antigens. The sample consisted of cultured CD8+ T cells from PBMCs, taken from culture after CMV antigen stimulation. The receptors shown here come from a human donor in good health (CMV status not recorded). Some clones in this sample may be carry-over from other donors' samples.

This clonotype was counted only a few times. The chain uses TRBV5-6 and TRBJ2-7, with 9 bases matching TRBD2. The CDR3 contains 17 residues. With V trimmed by 0 bases and J by 0 bases, 7 bases remained unmatched. Looked up from germline, CDR1 is SGHDT and CDR2 is YYEEEE. Here the CDR3 reads CASSLETLAGPSYEQYF. CDR3 in DNA: TGTGCCAGCAGCTTGGAAACTCTAGCGGGGCCCTCCTACGAGCAGTACTTC.

The table lists this clonotype with a few counts. The rearrangement joins TRBV6-6 to TRBJ2-7; 10 bases fit TRBD1. Unmatched junction bases numbered 5, after V lost 1 base and J lost 5 bases. Germline CDR1 and CDR2: MNHNY and SVGAGI (reference sequence). The CDR3 length is 15 residues. The CDR3 nucleotides read TGTGCCAGCAGTTACTTGGACAGGGGGTCCAACGAGCAGTACGTC. Its protein product is CASSYLDRGSNEQYV.

This clonotype was seen repeatedly, ten times or more. The V call is TRBV4-2, the J call TRBJ2-5; 10 bases line up with TRBD2. The CDR3 spans 17 residues. CDR1 and CDR2 (germline): LGHNA, YNFKEQ. J lost 8 bases, V lost 0 bases, and 12 bases had no gene match. The CDR3 region is CASSQDPSGGTKRTQYF. CDR3 sequence (DNA): TGTGCCAGCAGCCAAGATCCTAGCGGGGGTACGAAGAGAACCCAGTACTTC.

A few counts support this clonotype. The V gene is TRBV11-2, the J gene TRBJ2-5; D is uncertain. The CDR3 consists of 14 residues. Germline V lookup: CDR1 SGHAT, CDR2 FQNNGV. V lost 5 bases to trimming and J lost 5 bases, with 15 bases between them. The CDR3 spells CASSPYEARETQYF. The DNA of the CDR3 is TGTGCCAGCAGCCCGTATGAGGCCCGGGAGACCCAGTACTTC. Based on the CDR3 plus reference TRBV11-2 and TRBJ2-5, the full variable domain is EAGVAQSPRYKIIEKRQSVAFWCNPISGHATLYWYQQILGQGPKLLIQFQNNGVVDDSQLPKDRFSAERLKGVDSTLKIQPAKLEDSAVYLCASSPYEARETQYFGPGTRLLVL.

This clonotype was detected only a few times. The chain recombines TRBV7-9 with TRBJ1-2, with a weak D call TRBD1 (6 bases). The germline V gene has CDR1 SEHNR and CDR2 FQNEAQ (reference sequence). Trimming shortened V by 5 bases and J by 2 bases, and 12 bases separated the two germline ends. The CDR3 totals 14 residues. CDR3 sequence reads: CASSRQETNYGYTF. The CDR3 region has the DNA TGTGCCAGCAGCCGACAGGAGACGAACTATGGCTACACCTTC.

V is TRBV24-1 and J is TRBJ2-3; TRBD1 is a possible D gene (6 bases). Between the trimmed V and J ends, which lost 4 bases and 2 bases, there was a span of 18 bases. CDR3 length: 17 residues. CDR1 and CDR2 (germline): KGHDR, SFDVKD. The CDR3 sequence: CATSDRDKPLYTDTQYF. DNA of the CDR3: TGTGCCACCAGTGACCGGGACAAACCCTTATACACAGATACGCAGTATTTT.

The DNA of the CDR3 is TGTGCCAGCAGTTCCCCAGGGGGTGGTAGTGAAAAACTGTTTTTT. This gives the protein CASSSPGGGSEKLFF. This chain uses TRBV27 with TRBJ1-4, with 7 bases matching TRBD1. This CDR3 contains 15 residues. Germline CDR1 and CDR2: MNHEY and SMNVEV (reference sequence). The J segment lost 7 bases and the V segment lost 4 bases, leaving 9 bases of the junction unmatched.